One and the same sample provided the 12 T cell receptor beta chains below, sequenced in a study of T cells in Graves' hyperthyroidism and ophthalmopathy. Amplified regions were TCR beta CDR3 sequences from RNA transcripts. Researchers ran a first-round RT-PCR on the TCR CDR3 using the HTBI primer set. Using its own MiXCR run on the multiplex PCR reads, TCRdb lists one record per CDR3 protein. Among 700,000 or so distinct CDR3 sequences listed, approximately 14% were seen once. What was sequenced was blood. These TCRs come from a woman aged 45-65 years with Graves' ophthalmopathy.

This clonotype has ten or more counts. The chain joins TRBV11-2 to TRBJ2-7; D may be TRBD1 (6 bases). The germline V and J ends were trimmed by 5 bases and 5 bases, with 22 bases remaining between them. The CDR3 totals 16 residues. The germline CDR1 and CDR2 sequences are SGHAT and FQNNGV. For the CDR3, the DNA is TGTGCCAGCAGCGGAGATTGGACAGTCCAAACCCACGAGCAGTACTTC. It translates to CASSGDWTVQTHEQYF.

To note about this clonotype: A much larger clone lies one base from this, so it may be a read error. J is TRBJ2-7 and V is TRBV20-1; the D call may be TRBD1 or TRBD2 (6 bases each). V dropped 4 bases and J dropped 2 bases, with 18 bases sitting between them. The germline gives CDR1 DFQATT, CDR2 SNEGSKA (reference sequence). CDR3 size: 15 residues. CDR3 region: CSATGLTGAAYEQYF. For the CDR3, the DNA is TGCAGTGCTACCGGACTAACGGGGGCAGCCTACGAGCAGTACTTC.

This clonotype showed up many times. This chain uses TRBV28 with TRBJ2-7; TRBD2 matches at 11 bases. Germline lookup yields CDR1 MDHEN and CDR2 SYDVKM. The CDR3 is 15 amino acids. V lost 3 bases to trimming and J lost 7 bases; unmatched junction nucleotides: 8. CDR3: CASSLLTSGTLEQYF. CDR3 bases: TGTGCCAGCAGTTTGTTGACTAGCGGGACTTTAGAGCAGTACTTC.

This clonotype was observed many times. The chain recombines TRBV12-3 or TRBV12-4 with TRBJ2-1; 7 bases align to TRBD2. The CDR3 has 14 amino acids. V was pared by 4 bases and J by 6 bases, with 6 bases of the junction left unmatched. The CDR3 region is CASSWAGEVNEQFF. CDR3 DNA: TGTGCCAGCAGTTGGGCGGGAGAGGTCAATGAGCAGTTCTTC.

This clonotype was found many times. The chain is built from TRBV7-9 and TRBJ2-7; 12 positions agree with TRBD2. J gave up 4 bases and V 4 bases, and 5 bases lay outside the gene matches. Germline assignment: CDR1 SEHNR and CDR2 FQNEAQ (reference sequence). This CDR3 comprises 15 residues. The CDR3 protein is CASSSRTSGTYEQYF. The CDR3 bases are TGTGCCAGCAGCTCCCGGACTAGCGGGACATACGAGCAGTACTTC.

This clonotype was detected many times. This chain uses TRBV20-1 with TRBJ2-7, with D tentatively TRBD2 (5 bases). The CDR3 contains 13 residues. Germline V CDR1 and CDR2: DFQATT, SNEGSKA (reference sequence). The V and J ends lost 6 bases and 3 bases respectively, with 15 bases between them. In nucleotides, the CDR3 is TGCAGTGCCTATACGAGCGGAAACTACGAGCAGTACTTC. Its protein product is CSAYTSGNYEQYF.

The chain uses TRBV11-3 and TRBJ1-3; 7 bases match TRBD1. Germline trimming cut 5 bases from V and 3 bases from J; bases unmatched to any gene: 10. The CDR3 sequence is 16 residues long. Germline CDR1 and CDR2: SGHNT and YENEEA. The CDR3 loop reads CASSDYPTGVGNTIYF. The CDR3 DNA follows: TGTGCCAGCAGCGACTACCCTACAGGGGTTGGAAACACCATATATTTT.

The chain couples TRBV28 to TRBJ2-3; 8 bases are shared with TRBD2. This CDR3 spans 16 amino acids. The V segment lost 4 bases and the J segment 5 bases; nucleotides outside the gene matches: 11. The V gene's germline CDR1 is MDHEN and CDR2 SYDVKM. In nucleotides, the CDR3 is TGTGCCAGCAGTTCCCGGACAGCGGGAGAGCTAGATACGCAGTATTTT. Protein: CASSSRTAGELDTQYF.

This clonotype was counted between two and nine times. V and J are TRBV19 and TRBJ2-7; the match to TRBD2 covers 13 bases. This CDR3 spans 20 amino acids. The V gene end was trimmed by 7 bases and the J gene end by 1 base; junction bases not matched to a gene: 19. Germline V gene data show CDR1 as LNHDA and CDR2 as SQIVND (reference sequence). The CDR3 spells CASMASRTGTSGAFSYEQYF. In nucleotides, the CDR3 is TGTGCCAGTATGGCCTCACGTACCGGGACTAGCGGGGCCTTTTCCTACGAGCAGTACTTC.

Notes on this clonotype: A much larger clone differs by one base, so this may be a read error. CDR3: CASSFSGKADTQHF. The DNA for the CDR3 is TGTGCCAGCAGCTTTAGCGGGAAAGCAGATACGCAGCATTTT. The chain has TRBV7-3 and TRBJ2-3; no definite D call. The closer fit of TRBJ1-5 to the DNA end suggests the J call may be wrong. CDR3 length: 14 amino acids. Germline loops: CDR1 SGHTA, CDR2 FQGTGA.

This clonotype was seen more than once but under ten times. The V and J genes are TRBV20-1 and TRBJ1-5, with 8 positions matching TRBD1. The V and J ends lost 6 bases and 13 bases, in that order; junction bases with no gene match: 17. Looked up from germline, CDR1 is DFQATT and CDR2 is SNEGSKA (reference sequence). CDR3 length: 14 residues. For the CDR3, the DNA is TGCAGTGCCTCGGGTTTGACAGGGGAGGCCCATCAGCATTTT. It translates to CSASGLTGEAHQHF.

In this sample, this clonotype turned up many times. The gene calls are TRBV11-2 and TRBJ1-1; 9 nucleotides align to TRBD1. Germline trimming cut 5 bases from V and 4 bases from J; bases unmatched to any gene: 8. The CDR3 is made up of 15 amino acids. In germline, CDR1 is SGHAT, CDR2 FQNNGV. CDR3 coding DNA: TGTGCCAGCAGCCGGATACAGGGGGCGGGCACTGAAGCTTTCTTT. Translation gives CASSRIQGAGTEAFF.